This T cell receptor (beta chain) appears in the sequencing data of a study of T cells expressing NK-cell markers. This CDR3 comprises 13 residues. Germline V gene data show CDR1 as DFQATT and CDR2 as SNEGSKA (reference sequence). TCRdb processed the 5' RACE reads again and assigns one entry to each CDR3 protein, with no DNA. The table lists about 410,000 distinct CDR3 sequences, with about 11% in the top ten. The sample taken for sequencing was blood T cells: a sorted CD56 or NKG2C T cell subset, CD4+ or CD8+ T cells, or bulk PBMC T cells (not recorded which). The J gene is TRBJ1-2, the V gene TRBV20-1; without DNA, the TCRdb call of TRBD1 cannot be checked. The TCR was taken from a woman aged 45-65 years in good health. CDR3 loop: CSAPAWGRDGYTF.